The 10 T cell receptor beta chains below come from one sample, sequenced in a study of beta chain features in type 1 diabetes. Expressed TCRB transcripts got sequenced, as all isolated RNA was reverse transcribed. Repertoires were generated with immunoSEQ multiplex PCR, while TCRdb's copy carries only in-frame clones and drops some. The repertoire holds over 700,000 clones, with around a sixth as singletons. Material: naive CD4+ T cells from blood. The receptors were sampled from a woman aged 18 to 35 in good health.

The chain employs TRBV7-2 and TRBJ2-7; D is unclear. Trimming stripped 1 base from V and 0 bases from J, with 10 bases between. Germline V CDR1 and CDR2: SGHTA, FQGNSA. This CDR3 spans 15 amino acids. The DNA of the CDR3 is TGTGCCAGCAGCTTAGGTGCAGCGATCTCCTACGAGCAGTACTTC. As protein: CASSLGAAISYEQYF. Using reference TRBV7-2 and TRBJ2-7 for the parts outside the CDR3, the full variable domain is GAGVSQSPSNKVTEKGKDVELRCDPISGHTALYWYRQSLGQGLEFLIYFQGNSAPDKSGLPSDRFSAERTGGSVSTLTIQRTQQEDSAVYLCASSLGAAISYEQYFGPGTRLTVT.

The sample holds a few counts of this clone. The chain combines TRBV18 with TRBJ1-4, with D unresolved. Germline lookup yields CDR1 KGHSH and CDR2 LQKENI. CDR3 length equals 16 residues. The V end lost 0 bases, the J end lost 8 bases, and 16 bases lay between the germline ends. In DNA, the CDR3 is TGTGCCAGCTCACCACCGGGCACGTTTAAGAGAGAAAAACTGTTTTTT. Encoded protein: CASSPPGTFKREKLFF.

This chain connects TRBV7-2 to TRBJ2-5; D is undetermined. The CDR3 is 14 residues long. The V end lost 2 bases, the J end lost 3 bases, and 10 bases lay between the germline ends. Germline CDR1 is SGHTA and CDR2 is FQGNSA. CDR3 amino acids: CASSLFQYEETQYF. DNA for the CDR3: TGTGCCAGCAGCTTATTTCAGTATGAAGAGACCCAGTACTTC.

The chain has TRBV9 and TRBJ2-1; possible D gene TRBD2, 6 bases. CDR1 is SGDLS and CDR2 is YYNGEE in the germline V gene. The CDR3 spans 15 residues. Trimming left V 5 bases short and J 0 bases short, with 12 bases between. In nucleotides, the CDR3 is TGTGCCAGCAGTCACGACGGGGGCTCCTACAATGAGCAGTTCTTC. Encoded protein: CASSHDGGSYNEQFF.

A word on this clone: Given a much more abundant clone one base away, this may be a read error. Different DNA sequences within this sample yield the same CDR3. CDR3 residues: CASSLLTDTQYF. The DNA of the CDR3 is TGTGCCAGCAGCTTACTCACAGATACGCAGTATTTT. This chain joins TRBV7-9 and TRBJ2-3; unclear D gene. CDR3 length equals 12 residues. Germline CDR1 SEHNR, CDR2 FQNEAQ (reference sequence). Trimming shortened V by 2 bases and J by 2 bases, and 2 bases separated the two germline ends.

The V and J genes are TRBV6-6 and TRBJ2-3, with 7 bases lining up with TRBD1. Germline assignment: CDR1 MNHNY and CDR2 SVGAGI (reference sequence). Unmatched junction bases numbered 7, after V lost 8 bases and J lost 2 bases. There are 14 residues in the CDR3. The CDR3 DNA sequence: TGTGCCAGCGCCAGACAGGGAATCACAGATACGCAGTATTTT. Amino acids: CASARQGITDTQYF.

On this clone itself: This specimen includes other DNA sequences encoding the same CDR3. This chain joins TRBV7-2 and TRBJ2-5, with 7 bases identical to TRBD1. The CDR3 length is 14 residues. CDR1 is SGHTA and CDR2 is FQGNSA in the germline V gene. J was trimmed by 2 bases and V by 5 bases; bases with no gene match: 5. In DNA form, the CDR3 reads TGTGCCAGCAGCCCCGGGACAGCGCAAGAGACCCAGTACTTC. Translating gives CASSPGTAQETQYF. Full variable domain (rest looked up from reference TRBV7-2 and TRBJ2-5): GAGVSQSPSNKVTEKGKDVELRCDPISGHTALYWYRQSLGQGLEFLIYFQGNSAPDKSGLPSDRFSAERTGGSVSTLTIQRTQQEDSAVYLCASSPGTAQETQYFGPGTRLLVL.

The chain combines TRBV9 with TRBJ2-1; D is unresolved. Looked up from germline, CDR1 is SGDLS and CDR2 is YYNGEE. V gave up 0 bases and J gave up 8 bases, with 9 bases separating them. The CDR3 consists of 13 residues. CDR3: CASSVGLKHEQFF. The CDR3 DNA follows: TGTGCCAGCAGCGTAGGTCTCAAGCATGAGCAGTTCTTC.

This chain uses TRBV28 with TRBJ2-1; the D call may be TRBD1 or TRBD2 (5 bases each). V was cut by 5 bases and J by 6 bases, with 14 bases left in between. The V gene's germline CDR1 is MDHEN and CDR2 SYDVKM. The length of the CDR3 is 14 residues. Here the CDR3 reads CASSTEGLGNEQFF. In DNA, the CDR3 is TGTGCCAGCAGTACCGAGGGGCTTGGCAATGAGCAGTTCTTC.

The chain links TRBV9 to TRBJ2-2, with no clear D. Germline assignment: CDR1 SGDLS and CDR2 YYNGEE. V gave up 4 bases and J gave up 7 bases, with 14 bases separating them. There are 14 residues in the CDR3. The CDR3 sequence is CASSSQEWFGELFF. CDR3 nucleotide sequence: TGTGCCAGCAGCTCCCAGGAGTGGTTCGGGGAGCTGTTTTTT.